Listed here are 20 T cell receptor beta chains from one sample, sequenced in a study of blood T cell repertoires in COVID-19. Sequencing was performed with immunoSEQ multiplex PCR; in TCRdb, only in-frame clones are kept and a portion is missing. Of 83,000 or so clones listed, approximately 78% are singletons. Material for sequencing was peripheral blood. These receptors came from a human donor in a cohort sampled during active COVID-19.

The chain recombines TRBV28 with TRBJ2-7; D remains unclear. Trimming shortened V by 7 bases and J by 1 base, and 11 bases separated the two germline ends. Per the germline V gene, CDR1 is MDHEN and CDR2 is SYDVKM. There are 13 residues in the CDR3. CDR3 residues: CASTEAASYEQYF. The CDR3 bases are TGTGCCAGCACCGAGGCGGCGTCCTACGAGCAGTACTTC.

V and J are TRBV6-2 or TRBV6-3 and TRBJ2-1; 8 bases map to TRBD2. V lost 6 bases to trimming and J lost 9 bases; unmatched junction nucleotides: 1. The CDR3 covers 11 residues. Looked up from germline, CDR1 is MNHEY and CDR2 is SVGEGT. The CDR3 spells CASSRGGEQFF. The CDR3 coding sequence is TGTGCCAGCAGCCGGGGGGGTGAGCAGTTCTTC.

The chain joins TRBV5-6 to TRBJ1-2; no firm D call. Trimming removed 2 bases from V and 0 bases from J, with 11 bases in between. The germline V gene encodes CDR1 SGHDT and CDR2 YYEEEE. CDR3 size: 15 residues. The DNA for the CDR3 is TGTGCCAGCAGCTTAGGGAGGCGAACTAACTATGGCTACACCTTC. It specifies CASSLGRRTNYGYTF.

The V call is TRBV5-1, the J call TRBJ2-4; TRBD1 agrees at 7 bases. Germline CDR1 and CDR2: SGHRS and YFSETQ. After removal of 3 bases from V and 2 bases from J, the junction contained 5 bases not matched to a gene. This CDR3 spans 15 amino acids. CDR3 coding DNA: TGCGCCAGCAGCTCGACGGGACAGACCAAAAACATTCAGTACTTC. This codes for CASSSTGQTKNIQYF.

The CDR3 DNA reads as TGTGCCAGCAGCCAAAGGACAGGGACCAACAATGAGCAGTTCTTC. Protein sequence: CASSQRTGTNNEQFF. The rearrangement uses TRBV3-1 (or the pseudogene TRBV3-2) and TRBJ2-1, with 8 bases aligning to TRBD1. CDR3 length equals 15 residues. Germline-derived CDR1 and CDR2 are LGHDT and YNNKEL (reference sequence). V trimming: 2 bases; J trimming: 5 bases; junction bases outside the gene matches: 5.

The chain links TRBV12-5 to TRBJ2-3, with a tentative D call TRBD2 (5 bases). V lost 1 base and J lost 4, with 12 bases in between. CDR1 is LGHNT, CDR2 FRNRAP, per germline. The CDR3 is 15 residues long. In DNA, the CDR3 is TGTGCTAGTGGTTTGGGAGAGGGCCCCCCAGATACGCAGTATTTT. It translates to CASGLGEGPPDTQYF.

V usage is TRBV28 and J usage is TRBJ1-5, with D unresolved. CDR1 is MDHEN and CDR2 is SYDVKM in the germline V gene. Trimming cost V 1 base and J 5 bases, with 12 bases left between them. The CDR3 is 15 residues long. The DNA for the CDR3 is TGTGCCAGCAGTTTATACCCCAGAGGGCATCAGCCCCAGCATTTT. The encoded protein is CASSLYPRGHQPQHF.

The chain's CDR3 is CASSPARRLAGLSTDTQYF. In DNA, the CDR3 is TGTGCCAGCTCACCAGCTCGGAGACTAGCGGGGCTTAGCACAGATACGCAGTATTTT. This sequence joins TRBV18 and TRBJ2-3, with 11 positions matching TRBD2. V shed 2 bases and J 0 bases; nucleotides not matched to a gene: 10. The length of the CDR3 is 19 residues. Germline lookup yields CDR1 KGHSH and CDR2 LQKENI.

The gene calls are TRBV5-5 and TRBJ2-3; 7 nucleotides match TRBD1. Germline CDR1 reads SGHKS; CDR2 reads YYEKEE (reference sequence). Losses at the gene ends were 1 base for V and 2 bases for J; bases not matched to a gene: 4. This CDR3 has 15 residues. CDR3 nucleotide sequence: TGTGCCAGCAGCTTGATAGGGGGCCCCACAGATACGCAGTATTTT. This gives the protein CASSLIGGPTDTQYF. The full variable domain, with the rest looked up from reference TRBV5-5 and TRBJ2-3, is DAGVTQSPTHLIKTRGQQVTLRCSPISGHKSVSWYQQVLGQGPQFIFQYYEKEERGRGNFPDRFSARQFPNYSSELNVNALLLGDSALYLCASSLIGGPTDTQYFGPGTRLTVL.

The rearrangement joins TRBV28 to TRBJ2-2; TRBD1 matches at 10 bases. With V trimmed by 6 bases and J by 5 bases, 6 bases remained unmatched. The CDR3 is made up of 15 amino acids. Germline CDR1 and CDR2: MDHEN and SYDVKM. The CDR3 sequence: CASSPDRGPTGELFF. CDR3 DNA: TGTGCCAGCAGCCCAGACAGGGGGCCGACCGGGGAGCTGTTTTTT. Variable domain in full (rest from reference TRBV28 and TRBJ2-2): DVKVTQSSRYLVKRTGEKVFLECVQDMDHENMFWYRQDPGLGLRLIYFSYDVKMKEKGDIPEGYSVSREKKERFSLILESASTNQTSMYLCASSPDRGPTGELFFGEGSRLTVL.

This chain links TRBV2 with TRBJ1-1; D is unclear. Trimming left V 7 bases short and J 5 bases short, with 8 bases between. Germline V lookup: CDR1 SNHLY, CDR2 FYNNEI. The CDR3 covers 11 residues. In nucleotides, the CDR3 is TGTGCCAGCACCCCGGAGACTGAAGCTTTCTTT. Translation gives CASTPETEAFF.

V is TRBV3-1 (or the pseudogene TRBV3-2) and J is TRBJ1-2; 8 bases match TRBD1. CDR1 LGHDT and CDR2 YNNKEL come from the germline V gene (reference sequence). This CDR3 contains 14 residues. V lost 4 bases and J lost 8; bases outside the gene matches: 9. The CDR3: CASSPTGGVRGYTF. CDR3 nucleotides: TGTGCCAGCAGCCCAACAGGGGGGGTAAGGGGCTACACCTTC.

The chain carries TRBV29-1 and TRBJ1-2; no definite D call. Per germline, CDR1 SQVTM and CDR2 ANQGSEA. Deletions cut 3 bases from V and 7 bases from J, with 18 bases between. The CDR3 is 14 amino acids. CDR3: CSVDYGQAGRGYTF. DNA for the CDR3: TGCAGCGTTGATTACGGCCAGGCCGGTCGTGGCTACACCTTC.

The V call is TRBV30, the J call TRBJ2-5; D ambiguous. Trimming shortened V by 3 bases and J by 4 bases, and 9 bases separated the two germline ends. The CDR3 consists of 12 residues. Germline V gene data show CDR1 as GTSNPN and CDR2 as SVGIG (reference sequence). CDR3 DNA sequence: TGTGCCTGGAGACGACTTGGAGAGACCCAGTACTTC. Its protein product is CAWRRLGETQYF.

V usage is TRBV11-2 and J usage is TRBJ2-3; no firm D call. V was shortened by 7 bases and J by 6 bases, with 20 bases between the two germline ends. The CDR3 consists of 15 residues. Germline V gene lookup returns CDR1 SGHAT and CDR2 FQNNGV. The CDR3 region is CASTPTHPPGDTQYF. The CDR3 nucleotides read TGTGCCAGCACCCCGACTCACCCACCCGGGGATACGCAGTATTTT.

The chain uses TRBV5-6 and TRBJ1-1; TRBD1 aligns across 10 bases. Germline V gene data show CDR1 as SGHDT and CDR2 as YYEEEE. V lost 4 bases, J lost 0 bases, and 6 bases stayed unmatched. This CDR3 has 16 residues. In nucleotides, the CDR3 is TGTGCCAGCAGCGCCGACAGGGGGCGAGTGAACACTGAAGCTTTCTTT. This translates into CASSADRGRVNTEAFF. The whole variable domain, filled in from reference TRBV5-6 and TRBJ1-1, reads DAGVTQSPTHLIKTRGQQVTLRCSPKSGHDTVSWYQQALGQGPQFIFQYYEEEERQRGNFPDRFSGHQFPNYSSELNVNALLLGDSALYLCASSADRGRVNTEAFFGQGTRLTVV.

The gene calls are TRBV19 and TRBJ1-3, with 10 positions matching TRBD1. This CDR3 is built from 16 residues. J was trimmed by 4 bases and V by 4 bases; bases with no gene match: 7. Germline lookup yields CDR1 LNHDA and CDR2 SQIVND (reference sequence). For the CDR3, the DNA is TGTGCCAGTAGTACCCGACAGGGGGCTTCGGGAAACACCATATATTTT. Translating gives CASSTRQGASGNTIYF.

The chain combines TRBV18 with TRBJ1-6; D remains unclear. Trimming removed 5 bases at V and 9 bases at J, with 8 bases between. Per the germline V gene, CDR1 is KGHSH and CDR2 is LQKENI. CDR3 length equals 12 residues. The CDR3 protein is CASSTLSSPLHF. CDR3 nucleotide sequence: TGTGCCAGCTCAACCTTGAGTTCACCCCTCCACTTT.

CDR3 sequence reads: CASNERIYEQYF. The CDR3 DNA reads TGTGCCAGCAACGAGAGGATCTACGAGCAGTACTTC. The genes are TRBV2 and TRBJ2-7, with D hard to call. The CDR3 runs 12 residues. Trimming pared 7 bases from V and 3 bases from J, leaving 10 bases between. In germline, CDR1 is SNHLY, CDR2 FYNNEI.

This chain connects TRBV11-2 to TRBJ2-3; TRBD1 is a possible D gene (5 bases). The CDR3 sequence is 13 residues long. Per the germline V gene, CDR1 is SGHAT and CDR2 is FQNNGV. Trimming stripped 5 bases from V and 8 bases from J, with 14 bases between. CDR3 loop: CASSPQTRGTQYF. The CDR3 region has the DNA TGTGCCAGCAGCCCCCAAACAAGGGGTACGCAGTATTTT.